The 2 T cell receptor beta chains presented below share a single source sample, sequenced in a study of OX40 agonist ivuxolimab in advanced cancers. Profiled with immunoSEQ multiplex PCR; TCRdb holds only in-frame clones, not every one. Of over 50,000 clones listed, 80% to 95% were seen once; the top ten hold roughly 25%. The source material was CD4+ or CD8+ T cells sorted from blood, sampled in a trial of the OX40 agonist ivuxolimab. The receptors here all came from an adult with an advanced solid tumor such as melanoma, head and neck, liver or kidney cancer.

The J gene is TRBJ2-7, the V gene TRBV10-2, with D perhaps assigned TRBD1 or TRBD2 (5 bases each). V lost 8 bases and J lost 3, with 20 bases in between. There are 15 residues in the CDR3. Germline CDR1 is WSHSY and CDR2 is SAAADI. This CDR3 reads CASGGGDPVGYEQYF. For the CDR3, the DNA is TGCGCCAGCGGGGGTGGGGACCCTGTGGGCTACGAGCAGTACTTC.

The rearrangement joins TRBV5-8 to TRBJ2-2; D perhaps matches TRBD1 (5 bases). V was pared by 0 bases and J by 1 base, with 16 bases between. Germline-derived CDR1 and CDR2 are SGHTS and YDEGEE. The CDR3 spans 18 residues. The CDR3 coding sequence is TGTGCCAGCAGCTTGGGGGGCAGGCGAGATAAGAACACCGGGGAGCTGTTTTTT. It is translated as CASSLGGRRDKNTGELFF.